Presented here are 27 T cell receptor beta chains from one specimen sequenced in a study of shared clonotypes between healthy human individuals. Assay: immunoSEQ multiplex PCR; the TCRdb copy retains only in-frame clones and omits some. The table includes more than 400,000 clones, about 95% detected once. The sequenced sample was naive CD4+ T cells sorted from blood. Subset noted: CD45RA+ positively selected. These receptors came from a woman under 40 in good health.

J is TRBJ2-5 and V is TRBV2; TRBD2 aligns across 9 bases. CDR3 length: 13 residues. Germline V gives CDR1 SNHLY, CDR2 FYNNEI. V lost 10 bases to trimming and J lost 2 bases; unmatched junction nucleotides: 5. For the CDR3, the DNA is TGTGCCACCAGCGGGAGGAATCAAGAGACCCAGTACTTC. This encodes CATSGRNQETQYF.

The chain links TRBV7-9 to TRBJ2-1; 10 bases agree with TRBD1. V lost 5 bases, J lost 4 bases, and 8 bases stayed unmatched. The germline V gene encodes CDR1 SEHNR and CDR2 FQNEAQ (reference sequence). This CDR3 contains 16 residues. CDR3 region: CASSARGTGAYNEQFF. CDR3 nucleotide sequence: TGTGCCAGCAGCGCTCGCGGGACAGGGGCTTACAATGAGCAGTTCTTC.

This clone has only one observation. V is TRBV28 and J is TRBJ2-7, with TRBD2 identical over 16 bases. V lost 5 bases to trimming and J lost 6 bases; unmatched junction nucleotides: 7. This CDR3 spans 16 amino acids. Germline loops: CDR1 MDHEN, CDR2 SYDVKM. The CDR3 DNA is TGTGCCAGCAGTACGGGACTAGCGGGAGGGAGTTTCGAGCAGTACTTC. Translation: CASSTGLAGGSFEQYF.

The chain recombines TRBV7-3 with TRBJ2-2; D remains ambiguous. Trimming pared 6 bases from V and 0 bases from J, leaving 5 bases between. The germline V gene encodes CDR1 SGHTA and CDR2 FQGTGA. The CDR3 extends over 13 amino acids. The CDR3 DNA sequence: TGTGCCAGCAGAGACACGAACACCGGGGAGCTGTTTTTT. Translating it yields CASRDTNTGELFF. Drawing the rest from reference TRBV7-3 and TRBJ2-2, the complete variable domain is GAGVSQTPSNKVTEKGKYVELRCDPISGHTALYWYRQSLGQGPEFLIYFQGTGAADDSGLPNDRFFAVRPEGSVSTLKIQRTERGDSAVYLCASRDTNTGELFFGEGSRLTVL.

The chain couples TRBV5-1 to TRBJ2-5; D remains ambiguous. The CDR3 extends over 15 amino acids. Germline lookup yields CDR1 SGHRS and CDR2 YFSETQ. V was cut by 3 bases and J by 5 bases, with 17 bases left in between. In DNA form, the CDR3 reads TGCGCCAGCAGCTCGGTGGTGGGAATTACTGAGACCCAGTACTTC. This gives the protein CASSSVVGITETQYF.

This clone came up once. This chain links TRBV9 with TRBJ1-2; weak D call: TRBD1 (6 bases). V was clipped by 0 bases and J by 4 bases, with 13 bases between them. CDR3 length equals 15 residues. The germline gives CDR1 SGDLS, CDR2 YYNGEE. The CDR3 nucleotides read TGTGCCAGCAGCGTAGAACAGGGTATAGGCTATGGCTACACCTTC. It encodes CASSVEQGIGYGYTF.

The V gene is TRBV28, the J gene TRBJ2-3; 11 bases match TRBD2. The germline V gene has CDR1 MDHEN and CDR2 SYDVKM. CDR3 length equals 15 residues. V lost 6 bases, J lost 6 bases, and 8 bases stayed unmatched. CDR3 region: CASRGPLAGVDTQYF. In DNA, the CDR3 is TGTGCCAGCAGGGGTCCACTAGCGGGAGTCGATACGCAGTATTTT.

The rearrangement joins TRBV7-9 to TRBJ2-7; D unclear. The CDR3 contains 13 residues. Trimming took 3 bases from V and 2 from J, leaving 8 bases between them. Germline loops: CDR1 SEHNR, CDR2 FQNEAQ (reference sequence). CDR3 amino acids: CASSFGSAYEQYF. Written as DNA, the CDR3 is TGTGCCAGCAGCTTCGGCAGTGCCTACGAGCAGTACTTC.

The gene calls are TRBV28 and TRBJ1-2, with D maybe TRBD1 (5 bases). Trimming took off 5 bases at V and 3 bases at J, with 10 bases between the two ends. Germline assignment: CDR1 MDHEN and CDR2 SYDVKM. The CDR3 runs 13 residues. This chain's CDR3 is CASSKQVDYGYTF. The CDR3 region has the DNA TGTGCCAGCAGTAAACAGGTGGACTATGGCTACACCTTC.

In this sample, this clone turned up once. The chain recombines TRBV28 with TRBJ1-5, with D unclear. Trimming removed 5 bases from V and 0 bases from J, with 14 bases in between. Germline CDR1 is MDHEN and CDR2 is SYDVKM. CDR3 length: 16 amino acids. The CDR3 here is CASSVFPDYSNQPQHF. In DNA, the CDR3 is TGTGCCAGCAGTGTCTTTCCGGACTATAGCAATCAGCCCCAGCATTTT.

This chain uses TRBV19 with TRBJ2-1; 10 positions match TRBD2. The CDR3 totals 15 residues. The V gene's germline CDR1 is LNHDA and CDR2 SQIVND (reference sequence). With 3 bases clipped from V and 4 bases from J, the junction kept 3 bases outside the gene matches. The CDR3 bases are TGTGCCAGTAGTATGTCAGCGGGAGGGTACAATGAGCAGTTCTTC. Translating gives CASSMSAGGYNEQFF.

The gene calls are TRBV10-3 and TRBJ2-7; TRBD1 or TRBD2 may be the D gene (7 bases each). The CDR3 contains 19 residues. With 2 bases removed from V and 3 bases from J, the gap between germline ends came to 26 bases. Germline CDR1 and CDR2: ENHRY and SYGVKD. The CDR3 spells CAISEVQGLLTSSGYEQYF. CDR3 DNA: TGTGCCATCAGTGAGGTACAGGGGCTATTGACTAGCTCGGGCTACGAGCAGTACTTC.

V usage is TRBV5-1 and J usage is TRBJ2-7; perhaps D is TRBD1 or TRBD2 (5 bases each). The CDR3 has 16 amino acids. Germline V gene data show CDR1 as SGHRS and CDR2 as YFSETQ. The ends were cut back, 1 base at V and 7 bases at J, with 21 bases in the middle. The CDR3 DNA follows: TGCGCCAGCAGCTTGACCTACCGGGACCTTCGTTCGGAGCAGTACTTC. Protein product: CASSLTYRDLRSEQYF.

This chain's CDR3 is CASSLARGQGDQETQYF. CDR3 nucleotide sequence: TGCGCCAGCAGCTTGGCTCGAGGACAGGGTGACCAAGAGACCCAGTACTTC. This sequence joins TRBV5-1 and TRBJ2-5, with 8 bases identical to TRBD1. The germline gives CDR1 SGHRS, CDR2 YFSETQ. The J segment lost 0 bases and the V segment lost 0 bases, leaving 7 bases of the junction unmatched. The CDR3 is 17 amino acids.

The chain uses TRBV28 and TRBJ2-7, with TRBD1 matching over 9 bases. CDR1 is MDHEN, CDR2 SYDVKM, per germline. V was pared by 6 bases and J by 1 base, with 7 bases of the junction left unmatched. There are 15 residues in the CDR3. CDR3 DNA: TGTGCCAGCAGAGCCCAGGGACAGGGTTCCTACGAGCAGTACTTC. It translates to CASRAQGQGSYEQYF.

This clone was detected once. J is TRBJ2-3 and V is TRBV5-1; no clear D gene. The germline V gene encodes CDR1 SGHRS and CDR2 YFSETQ. The CDR3 is made up of 13 amino acids. V shed 2 bases and J shed 4 bases, with 8 bases lying between them. CDR3: CASSFGSPDTQYF. The CDR3, as DNA: TGCGCCAGCAGCTTCGGCAGTCCAGATACGCAGTATTTT. Complete variable domain (other parts from reference TRBV5-1 and TRBJ2-3): KAGVTQTPRYLIKTRGQQVTLSCSPISGHRSVSWYQQTPGQGLQFLFEYFSETQRNKGNFPGRFSGRQFSNSRSEMNVSTLELGDSALYLCASSFGSPDTQYFGPGTRLTVL.

The sample holds one count of this clone. The rearrangement joins TRBV12-5 to TRBJ2-1; 7 bases are a match to TRBD1. In germline, CDR1 is LGHNT, CDR2 FRNRAP. The CDR3 loop spans 13 amino acids. J was trimmed by 2 bases and V by 9 bases; bases with no gene match: 4. CDR3 loop: CASGQDAYNEQFF. In DNA, the CDR3 is TGTGCTAGCGGACAGGACGCCTACAATGAGCAGTTCTTC.

The chain has TRBV19 and TRBJ1-1; D is possibly TRBD1 (5 bases). This CDR3 has 13 residues. The V and J ends lost 3 bases and 12 bases respectively, with 17 bases between them. The V gene's germline CDR1 is LNHDA and CDR2 SQIVND (reference sequence). The CDR3 loop is CASSIDGARATFF. The DNA of the CDR3 is TGTGCCAGTAGTATCGATGGGGCGCGGGCCACTTTCTTT.

The chain has TRBV28 and TRBJ2-5; D might be TRBD1 (6 bases). The DNA end is a closer match to TRBJ2-7, so the J assignment may be wrong. In germline, CDR1 is MDHEN, CDR2 SYDVKM. The CDR3 is 14 residues long. The DNA for the CDR3 is TGTGCCAGCAGTTCAGCCGGGACAAACTACGAGCAGTACTTC. It is translated as CASSSAGTNYEQYF.

V usage is TRBV10-3 and J usage is TRBJ1-2, with D maybe TRBD1 (5 bases). Germline-derived CDR1 and CDR2 are ENHRY and SYGVKD. Trimming took 9 bases from V and 3 from J, leaving 14 bases between them. CDR3 length: 13 residues. The CDR3 sequence is CAIRPGGDYGYTF. DNA of the CDR3: TGTGCCATAAGGCCCGGGGGGGACTATGGCTACACCTTC.

This clone has a single count. V is TRBV19 and J is TRBJ2-1; 11 bases align to TRBD2. CDR3 size: 17 residues. V lost 2 bases to trimming and J lost 10 bases; unmatched junction nucleotides: 13. CDR1 is LNHDA, CDR2 SQIVND, per germline (reference sequence). CDR3 bases: TGTGCCAGTAGTATATGGAGGACTAGCGGGCGCAACAGGGAGCAGTTCTTC. This encodes CASSIWRTSGRNREQFF.

Only one count was recorded for this clone. The chain employs TRBV25-1 and TRBJ1-1; a weak D match, TRBD1 (6 bases). Per the germline V gene, CDR1 is MGHDK and CDR2 is SYGVNS. The CDR3 is 14 amino acids. Trimming removed 1 base from V and 2 bases from J, with 8 bases in between. CDR3 residues: CASSEWGANTEAFF. CDR3 nucleotide sequence: TGTGCCAGCAGTGAATGGGGGGCCAACACTGAAGCTTTCTTT.

This sequence joins TRBV7-3 and TRBJ1-3; no firm D call. Germline CDR1 is SGHTA and CDR2 is FQGTGA. This CDR3 has 13 residues. Between the trimmed V and J ends, which lost 5 bases and 4 bases, there was a span of 9 bases. Written as DNA, the CDR3 is TGTGCCAGCAGCGATAGGGAGGGAAACACCATATATTTT. This gives the protein CASSDREGNTIYF.

Note on this clone: Other DNA sequences in this sample translate to the same CDR3. The V call is TRBV5-4, the J call TRBJ1-1; D gene unclear. V was clipped by 1 base and J by 1 base, with 5 bases between them. CDR3 length: 13 residues. Looked up from germline, CDR1 is SGHNT and CDR2 is YYREEE (reference sequence). The CDR3 protein is CASSLRGNTEAFF. The CDR3 bases are TGTGCCAGCAGCTTGCGAGGGAACACTGAAGCTTTCTTT.

The chain carries TRBV11-3 and TRBJ2-1, with 7 bases matching TRBD1. The CDR3 is 16 amino acids. V dropped 2 bases and J dropped 0; count of bases not matched to a gene: 4. Germline values: CDR1 SGHNT, CDR2 YENEEA. The CDR3 is CASSLRGTDSYNEQFF. The CDR3 DNA reads TGTGCCAGCAGCTTACGAGGGACAGACTCCTACAATGAGCAGTTCTTC.

V is TRBV6-6 and J is TRBJ2-2, with 7 bases that match TRBD1. V lost 2 bases, J lost 5 bases, and 2 bases stayed unmatched. CDR1 and CDR2 (germline): MNHNY, SVGAGI (reference sequence). The CDR3 is 14 residues long. The CDR3, as DNA: TGTGCCAGCAGTTACGACAGGGCGACCGGGGAGCTGTTTTTT. Amino acids: CASSYDRATGELFF.

The CDR3 DNA reads TGTGCCAGCAGTCCGAAGGGAGAACGAAACACCGGGGAGCTGTTTTTT. Its translation is CASSPKGERNTGELFF. The J gene is TRBJ2-2, the V gene TRBV7-2; D perhaps matches TRBD2 (5 bases). The germline V gene has CDR1 SGHTA and CDR2 FQGNSA. The CDR3 is 16 amino acids. V was shortened by 6 bases and J by 2 bases, with 16 bases between the two germline ends.